This TCR beta chain was sequenced for a study of T cells in Graves' hyperthyroidism and ophthalmopathy (dated by TCRdb to about 2019). With regard to the full study: Peripheral blood was sampled at the time of initial diagnosis, prior to any treatment. To identify distinguishing TCR V-J signatures, a discovery cohort of roughly 100 patients was used, comprising 40 to 45 with Graves' ophthalmopathy and some 57 with stable Graves' hyperthyroidism. Prospective prediction of ophthalmopathy was tested in an independent validation cohort consisting of about 19 hyperthyroidism patients and more than 15 patients who later progressed to ophthalmopathy. The 75 to 100 discovery patients were randomly divided into training and test sets at a 7:3 ratio. Thyroid tissue and blood T-cell repertoires from six Graves' hyperthyroidism patients were also compared in the study. Following sampling, methimazole starting at 30 mg daily was given to hyperthyroidism patients, and high-dose intravenous methylprednisolone was given to ophthalmopathy patients. According to the paper, TCR Vbeta CDR3 sequencing was carried out on 135 peripheral blood samples, which came from about 45 ophthalmopathy, about 75 hyperthyroidism and approximately 17 progressor patients.

Amplification of TCR beta CDR3 regions was carried out from RNA transcripts. A first-round RT-PCR of the TCR CDR3 used the HTBI primer set with the Qiagen OneStep RT-PCR kit. The libraries were constructed in a second round of multiplex PCR and then size-selected and purified. Sequencing of the libraries was done on an Illumina HiSeq2000 using paired-end 100 bp reads. The original methods were these. Raw data were processed with SOAPnuke, discarding reads with adapters, uncalled bases, mean Phred below 15, or no exact constant-primer or identifier match. COPE v1.2.5 was used to merge the high-quality paired reads, and each unique nucleotide sequence was defined as a clonotype. Clonotypes were aligned to IMGT TRBV, TRBD and TRBJ reference segments using MiTCR v1.1. Analysis was restricted to V-J combinations with a frequency above 0.0001, which covered just over 98% of repertoires. The TCS score was defined as the ratio of F50 (clonal expansion) to E x V (chaos), calculated using BLOSUM62-based TCRdist between CDR3 peptides within each V-J. Welch's t-statistics and random forest reduced 500 to 550 V-J features to some 14, which were used in a naive Bayes classifier (R e1071). Thyroid-blood repertoire similarity was quantified with the Morisita-Horn index. The public reads were run again by TCRdb, first through fastp at Q25 and then through MiXCR, and only productive beta chains were kept. Each entry merges the rows of one CDR3 protein and shows their most common DNA and genes. The V and J calls shown here were made by TCRdb, not taken from the authors' results. This sample has roughly 840,000 distinct CDR3 sequences in its table, and 38% of those were observed once. The ten most abundant clones make up 7% to 10% of the sample.

Cut back by 3 bases and 1 base, the V and J ends lie 7 bases apart. CDR1 and CDR2 are read off the germline V gene as SQVTM and ANQGSEA. The cysteine opens and the phenylalanine closes a CDR3 of 12 amino acids. Only the CDR3 part of the read is kept: 36 bases, read in frame from the first base. A patient counted as having stable Graves' hyperthyroidism if no progression to ophthalmopathy occurred over 18 months of follow-up. The hyperthyroidism patients were between 18 and 65 years old and newly diagnosed, with a disease duration of less than 2 months. Any patient with an uncontrolled infection, another autoimmune disease, pregnancy or lactation was excluded. Diagnoses were based on clinical symptoms, serum thyroxine and TRAb, thyroid ultrasound and orbital computed tomography. PBMCs were isolated from more than 8 ml of fresh peripheral blood by Ficoll-Paque density gradient centrifugation. Total RNA was extracted using Trizol reagent, and RNA quality was assessed on an Agilent 2100 Bioanalyzer.

Points the paper makes about the study in general: In validation, the model predicted progression to ophthalmopathy a median of around six months before onset, with roughly 70% sensitivity and roughly 73% specificity. Most expanded thyroid clonotypes (frequency above 0.001) were also detected in blood, a finding suggesting that blood repertoires may reflect thyroid immune responses. A 13 V-J signature model separated ophthalmopathy from stable hyperthyroidism, with over 85% sensitivity and 81.08% specificity in cross-validation and 80%/75% in testing. Sample size was not statistically predetermined, and blinding of investigators to group allocation was not performed.

A note on this clonotype: No antigen is known for it. No quality values exist for individual bases; no much larger clone is one base distant.

This sequence uses TRBV29-1 and TRBJ2-7, with the D gene not clear enough to name. This TCR was sampled from a young man with Graves' hyperthyroidism. The sample taken for sequencing was blood. The base sequence is TGCAGCGTTGACACCCCGTCCTACGAGCAGTACTTC. This is translated as CSVDTPSYEQYF.